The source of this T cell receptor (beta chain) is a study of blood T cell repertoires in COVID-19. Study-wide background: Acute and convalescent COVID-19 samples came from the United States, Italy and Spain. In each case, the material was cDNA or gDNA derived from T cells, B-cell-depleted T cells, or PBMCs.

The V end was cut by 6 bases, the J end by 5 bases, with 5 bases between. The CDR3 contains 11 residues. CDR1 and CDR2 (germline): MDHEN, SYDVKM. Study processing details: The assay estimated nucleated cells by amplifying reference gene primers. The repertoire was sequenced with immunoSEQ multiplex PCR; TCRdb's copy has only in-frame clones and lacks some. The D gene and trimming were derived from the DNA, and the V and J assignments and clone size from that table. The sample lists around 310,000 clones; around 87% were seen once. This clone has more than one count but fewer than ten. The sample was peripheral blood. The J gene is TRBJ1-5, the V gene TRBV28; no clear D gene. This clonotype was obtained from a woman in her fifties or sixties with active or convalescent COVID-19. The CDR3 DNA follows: TGTGCCAGCAGCCCCGATCAGCCCCAGCATTTT. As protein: CASSPDQPQHF.